Only a few counts were recorded for the clone carrying this T cell receptor (beta chain). The data were obtained in a study of T-cell memory formation after mild COVID-19. V shed 6 bases and J 0 bases; nucleotides not matched to a gene: 8. The CDR3 runs to 16 residues. Germline V gene lookup returns CDR1 MGHDK and CDR2 SYGVNS. TCRdb passed the 5' RACE reads through MiXCR, listing each CDR3 protein once. The profile shows fewer than 500,000 distinct CDR3 sequences, more than 20% of them singletons. The chain combines TRBV25-1 with TRBJ2-7; 10 nucleotides align to TRBD1. The TCR originated in an adult woman who had mild COVID-19 (a few samples of this study predate the infection). Cell type and time point are not known. Sequences were obtained from PBMCs or a T cell subset sorted from them (not recorded which). CDR3 nucleotides: TGTGCCAGCAGCAGGACAGGGGGAATGGGCTCCTACGAGCAGTACTTC. Protein: CASSRTGGMGSYEQYF.